Detailed here is one T cell receptor (beta chain). The record originates from a study of blood T cell repertoires in COVID-19. Study in general: The United States, Italy and Spain supplied acute and convalescent COVID-19 samples. Nucleic acid was either cDNA or gDNA, and it came from T cells, B-cell-depleted T cells, or PBMCs.

This CDR3 is 19 amino acids long. Losses at the gene ends were 0 bases for V and 0 bases for J; bases not matched to a gene: 5. Germline V CDR1 and CDR2: SGHTS, YDEGEE. The method was immunoSEQ multiplex PCR; TCRdb's version includes in-frame clones alone and lacks a portion of them. Of about 83,000 clones listed, about 86% are singletons. This TCR was recovered from an elderly woman in a cohort sampled during active or convalescent COVID-19. The specimen was peripheral blood. The V and J genes are TRBV5-8 and TRBJ2-1, with 14 bases fitting TRBD2. The CDR3, as DNA: TGTGCCAGCAGCTTGGGATGGACTAGCGGGAGGAACTCCTACAATGAGCAGTTCTTC. Translation gives CASSLGWTSGRNSYNEQFF.